Detailed here is one T cell receptor beta chain. No antigen is known for it. Between the trimmed V and J ends, which lost 6 bases and 10 bases, there was a span of 16 bases. This CDR3 has 13 residues. The germline V gene encodes CDR1 SGHNT and CDR2 YENEEA. This entry comes from a study of T-cell memory formation after mild COVID-19. Study findings and constraints: CD4+ contracting clones lay mainly in CM and EM, CD8+ ones in EMRA.

TCRdb re-derived calls from the 5' RACE reads in MiXCR, one entry per CDR3 protein. This table holds 560,000 or so distinct CDR3 sequences, 17% found once. The TCR comes from an adult woman who had mild COVID-19 (a few samples of this study predate the infection). Cell type and time point are not known. The rearrangement uses TRBV11-3 and TRBJ2-4, with D possibly being TRBD1 (6 bases). Sequencing was carried out using PBMCs or a T cell subset sorted from them (not recorded which). The CDR3 DNA is TGTGCCAGCAGTTCCCACAGGGTAGAGATTCAGTACTTC. Translation gives CASSSHRVEIQYF.